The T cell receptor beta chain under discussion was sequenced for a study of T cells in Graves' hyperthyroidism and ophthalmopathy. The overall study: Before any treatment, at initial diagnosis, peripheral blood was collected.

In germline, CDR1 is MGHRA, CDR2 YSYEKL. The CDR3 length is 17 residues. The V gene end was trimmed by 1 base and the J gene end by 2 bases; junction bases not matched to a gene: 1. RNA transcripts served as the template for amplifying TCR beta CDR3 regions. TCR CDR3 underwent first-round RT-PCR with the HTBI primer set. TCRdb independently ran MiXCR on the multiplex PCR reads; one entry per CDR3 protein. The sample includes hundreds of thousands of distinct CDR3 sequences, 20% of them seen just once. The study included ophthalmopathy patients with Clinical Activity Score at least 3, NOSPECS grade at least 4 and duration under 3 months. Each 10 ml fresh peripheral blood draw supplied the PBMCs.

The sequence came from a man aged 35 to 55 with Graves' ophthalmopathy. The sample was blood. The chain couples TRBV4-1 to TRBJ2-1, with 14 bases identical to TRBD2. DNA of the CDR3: TGCGCCAGCAGCCAAGGGGGACTAGCGGGGGCCTACAATGAGCAGTTCTTC. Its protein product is CASSQGGLAGAYNEQFF.